A few counts support the clone carrying this T cell receptor (beta chain). Antigen unknown. TCRdb reanalysed the reads using MiXCR and keeps one entry per CDR3 protein. The profile shows 680,000 or so distinct CDR3 sequences, about a third of them singletons. This sample is part of a study of T cell repertoires in cytomegalovirus infection. The wider study: Evidence of both CMV infection and a matching HLA type came from public TCR beta signatures. Regarding the study as a whole: HLA-C-restricted CMV-specific TCR beta clonotypes were dominant in the ex vivo response. Carriage of CMV together with the relevant HLA was identifiable through cumulative public TCR beta family frequency.

Per the germline V gene, CDR1 is MGHRA and CDR2 is YSYEKL. This CDR3 is 13 amino acids long. V gave up 3 bases and J gave up 6 bases, with 11 bases separating them. The chain joins TRBV4-1 to TRBJ2-5; D unresolved. The sequencing input was PBMCs. The clonotype was recovered from a human donor in good health (CMV status not recorded). Some clones in this sample may be carry-over from other donors' samples. CDR3 bases: TGCGCCAGCAGCCACTTAGACGCGAAGACCCAGTACTTC. Protein sequence: CASSHLDAKTQYF.